The 7 T cell receptor beta chains presented below share a single source sample, sequenced in a study of blood T cells in healthy people across ages. Together with a sample-barcoded 5' primer, a J-beta primer mix was included in a second PCR lasting about 6 to 11 cycles. TCRdb redid the calling of the 5' RACE reads with MiXCR, one entry per CDR3 protein. Found here are 650,000 to 700,000 distinct CDR3 sequences, about 32% of them singletons; the top ten hold 15%. Sequencing input: blood. These receptors all stem from a woman older than 75 in good health.

This clonotype was seen ten or more times. CDR3 amino acids: CSASHDPYEQYF. CDR3 DNA sequence: TGCAGTGCTAGCCACGACCCCTACGAGCAGTACTTC. The chain recombines TRBV20-1 with TRBJ2-7, with no clear D. V was cut by 3 bases and J by 2 bases, with 8 bases left in between. Germline loops: CDR1 DFQATT, CDR2 SNEGSKA (reference sequence). This CDR3 contains 12 residues.

This clonotype was seen only a few times. CDR3 in DNA: TGCGCCAGCAGCGAACAGGGGGCAGCTAATGAAAAACTGTTTTTT. It specifies CASSEQGAANEKLFF. The V and J genes are TRBV5-1 and TRBJ1-4; 9 bases are shared with TRBD1. Trimming removed 4 bases from V and 3 bases from J; junction bases left unmatched: 4. Looked up from germline, CDR1 is SGHRS and CDR2 is YFSETQ. This CDR3 comprises 15 residues.

This chain links TRBV5-4 with TRBJ2-1; 10 nucleotides agree with TRBD2. Germline-derived CDR1 and CDR2 are SGHNT and YYREEE (reference sequence). Unmatched junction bases numbered 7, after V lost 6 bases and J lost 4 bases. This CDR3 has 15 amino acids. This CDR3 reads CASNKRGGLYNEQFF. The CDR3 DNA sequence: TGTGCCAGCAATAAGCGGGGGGGCCTTTACAATGAGCAGTTCTTC.

This clonotype was observed many times. The CDR3 DNA reads TGTGCCAGCAGCAAACCCAGGGAACAGGTCAATCAGCCCCAGCATTTT. As protein: CASSKPREQVNQPQHF. The chain carries TRBV21-1 and TRBJ1-5; the table's D call of TRBD1 was not tested on the DNA. TRBV21-1 represents a pseudogene. The CDR3 contains 16 residues.

This clonotype was recorded once. A much larger clone differs from this one at a single base, so this may be a read error. The chain couples TRBV5-6 to TRBJ1-1; TRBD1 matches 11 bases. CDR1 and CDR2 from the germline V gene are SGHDT and YYEEEE. The V segment lost 0 bases and the J segment 7 bases; nucleotides outside the gene matches: 2. The CDR3 consists of 14 residues. CDR3 coding DNA: TGTGCCAGCAGCTTGGGGACAGGGGGCAATGAAGCTTTCTTT. Translation gives CASSLGTGGNEAFF.

A note on this clonotype: The germline gene is not matched at one end of the junction; a read error may be the cause. The chain links TRBV12-3 or TRBV12-4 to TRBJ2-5; tentatively, D is TRBD1 (6 bases). The CDR3 runs 11 residues. The CDR3 spells CAGSTGFEQYF. CDR3 nucleotides: TGTGCCGGCAGCACAGGGTTTGAGCAGTACTTC.

This clonotype was seen repeatedly, ten times or more. CDR3 region: CASSLGGTLSPRTYEQYF. In DNA, the CDR3 is TGTGCCAGCAGCTTAGGGGGGACTCTCAGCCCGAGAACCTACGAGCAGTACTTC. The chain recombines TRBV7-2 with TRBJ2-7, with D possibly TRBD2 on 6 matching bases. Germline lookup yields CDR1 SGHTA and CDR2 FQGNSA. The CDR3 is 18 residues long. Trimming cost V 1 base and J 2 bases, with 21 bases left between them.